This entry concerns a single TCR beta chain. These data come from a study of blood T cell repertoires in COVID-19. Study in general: Samples came from the United States, Italy and Spain, spanning acute and convalescent COVID-19.

The assay was immunoSEQ multiplex PCR, and TCRdb's table has in-frame clones only and misses some. The data show fewer than 200,000 clones, approximately 88% seen once. This CDR3 is 14 amino acids long. With 3 bases removed from V and 1 base from J, the gap between germline ends came to 7 bases. Germline V lookup: CDR1 LNHDA, CDR2 SQIVND (reference sequence). Ages ranged from about 18 to 89 years, with residence in 24 US areas. This rearrangement joins TRBV19 to TRBJ1-5; D possibly corresponds to TRBD1 (5 bases). This TCR was sampled from a woman aged 18-29 years who had recovered from COVID-19. Source material: PBMCs or T cells enriched from blood (not recorded which). CDR3 sequence (DNA): TGTGCCAGTAGTATGGGGCCGAGCAATCAGCCCCAGCATTTT. This encodes CASSMGPSNQPQHF.